This TCR beta chain was captured by sequencing in a study of cytomegalovirus exposure and HLA in healthy donors. Whole-study findings and limits: In an earlier analysis, most TCR beta V segments were productive about 87% or about 30% of the time. Several of the most significant clusters were apparently associated with common viral pathogens in a later analysis. The authors enumerated 150 to 200 TCR beta chains as linked to cytomegalovirus.

Primers included in the PCR were 60 Vbeta and 13 Jbeta primers. The repertoire was sequenced with immunoSEQ multiplex PCR; TCRdb's copy has only in-frame clones and lacks some. This sample yields about 210,000 clones, of which approximately 79% are seen a single time; roughly 1.9% belongs to the top ten. In regard to this clone: The antigen remains unidentified.

Donors consisted of healthy bone marrow donors. This CDR3 has 16 amino acids. Trimming cost V 6 bases and J 0 bases, with 17 bases left between them. Germline V gene sequence: CDR1 MDHEN, CDR2 SYDVKM. The material sequenced was PBMCs. The receptor's source is a male donor in good health and CMV-seronegative. The chain couples TRBV28 to TRBJ1-1; no clear D gene. The CDR3 spells CASSPTTRYLNTEAFF. The DNA for the CDR3 is TGTGCCAGCAGCCCCACAACCAGGTACTTGAACACTGAAGCTTTCTTT.